The entry below gives a single T cell receptor (beta chain) sequence along with its context. Its antigen is undetermined. Germline trimming cut 10 bases from V and 6 bases from J; bases unmatched to any gene: 9. The length of the CDR3 is 16 residues. Germline V gene lookup returns CDR1 MNHEY and CDR2 SVGEGT. The entry originates in a study of blood T cells in healthy people across ages. Study results and caveats: The lack of PBMC sorting stopped any conclusive naive versus antigen-experienced comparison.

It was with a sample-barcoded 5' primer and a J-beta primer mix that a second PCR of roughly 7 to 12 cycles was run. Using its own MiXCR run on the 5' RACE reads, TCRdb lists one record per CDR3 protein. The sample lists some 1,800,000 distinct CDR3 sequences; more than 35% were seen once. The chain is built from TRBV6-2 or TRBV6-3 and TRBJ2-1; 16 bases align to TRBD2. This receptor was taken from a human donor in good health. Sample: blood. The CDR3 region has the DNA TGTGCCACAAAAACCGGGACTAGCGGGGGGGCCAATGAGCAGTTCTTC. The encoded protein is CATKTGTSGGANEQFF.